A selection of T cell receptor beta chains follows, all from one sample in a study of identical twins. A single record per CDR3 protein comes from TCRdb applying MiXCR to the 5' RACE reads. Seen here are about 790,000 distinct CDR3 sequences, 15% to 20% observed once, and the top ten hold over 10%. The same data also went into a second study, on T cells expressing NK-cell markers.

Sample: PBMCs. These receptors were collected from a woman aged 18-35 years in good health. Each CDR3 is given with its conserved first and last residue. The order of the fields is D gene, J gene, clone size, V gene, CDR3 DNA, CDR3 protein. D genes are given only for firm matches. Some rows have no size entry. The others give once, few or many, or a class for an expanded clone.

. | TRBJ1-6 | . | TRBV20-1 | TGCAGTGCCACAACAGGGTTTACGACACCCCTCCACTTT | CSATTGFTTPLHF
TRBD1 | TRBJ2-5 | few | TRBV7-9 | TGTGCCAGCAGTTTAATACAGGGGGACGAGACCCAGTACTTC | CASSLIQGDETQYF
. | TRBJ2-1 | few | TRBV7-2 | TGTGCCAGCAGCCGAAATTGGACCCCTAATGAGCAGTTCTTC | CASSRNWTPNEQFF
TRBD2 | TRBJ2-7 | . | TRBV20-1 | TGCAGCGCAAGGACTAGCGGGGTGTACGAGCAGTACTTC | CSARTSGVYEQYF
. | TRBJ2-5 | . | TRBV29-1 | TGCAGCATCGGACGGGTCCAAGAGACCCAGTACTTC | CSIGRVQETQYF
TRBD1 | TRBJ1-2 | few | TRBV12-3/TRBV12-4 | TGTGCCAGCAGGCCGACAGGGAGGGACTATGGCTACACCTTC | CASRPTGRDYGYTF
. | TRBJ2-3 | few | TRBV11-2 | TGTGCCAGCAGCCCAGTCTCGCGGAAGGCGCAGTATTTT | CASSPVSRKAQYF
. | TRBJ1-3 | few | TRBV29-1 | TGCAGCGTTGAATGGGGAGTTCCGAACACCATATATTTT | CSVEWGVPNTIYF
. | TRBJ1-2 | many | TRBV5-1 | TGCGCCAGCAGCTTGGCCTCGGGAGATGGTGGCTACACCTTC | CASSLASGDGGYTF
. | TRBJ1-1 | many | TRBV10-3 | TGTGCCATCACCCCTACTGGGGAGGTTGACACTGAAGCTTTCTTT | CAITPTGEVDTEAFF
. | TRBJ2-1 | few | TRBV20-1 | TGCAGTGCATCTCGGCAGGGGATCTACAATGAGCAGTTCTTC | CSASRQGIYNEQFF
TRBD2 | TRBJ2-1 | many | TRBV11-2 | TGTGCCAGCAGCCAAAGCGGGAGCACCTACAATGAGCAGTTCTTC | CASSQSGSTYNEQFF
. | TRBJ2-6 | . | TRBV7-2 | TGTGCCAGCAGCCCAGGGGTCGGGATCGGGGCCAACGTCCTGACTTTC | CASSPGVGIGANVLTF
. | TRBJ1-1 | . | TRBV27 | TGTGCCAGCAGTCCCAGGACGGGAGGGGGTACTGAAGCTTTCTTT | CASSPRTGGGTEAFF
. | TRBJ2-7 | once | TRBV7-9 | TGTGCCAGCAGCCCGGGCCTGGACGAGCAGTACTTC | CASSPGLDEQYF
. | TRBJ2-5 | . | TRBV29-1 | TGCAGCGTGAGGACAGTACAAGAGACCCAGTACTTC | CSVRTVQETQYF
TRBD2 | TRBJ2-1 | . | TRBV6-4 | TGTGCCAGCAGTGGGGATGTAGCGGGAGCCTTTTACAATGAGCAGTTCTTC | CASSGDVAGAFYNEQFF
TRBD2 | TRBJ2-1 | few | TRBV20-1 | TGCAGTGCCGACCCCTTAAGGAAGGTAGCGGGAGGGGTTGGTTACAATGAGCAGTTCTTC | CSADPLRKVAGGVGYNEQFF
TRBD2 | TRBJ2-1 | few | TRBV20-1 | TGCAGTGCTAGTGTGCGGGGGGATATTAATGAGCAGTTCTTC | CSASVRGDINEQFF
. | TRBJ2-1 | . | TRBV5-5 | TGTGCCAGCAGCTTGATAGTAGTTGGCGAGCAGTTCTTC | CASSLIVVGEQFF
. | TRBJ2-5 | . | TRBV27 | TGTGCCAGCAGTCAGGTGACTCAAGAGACCCAGTACTTC | CASSQVTQETQYF
. | TRBJ2-3 | many | TRBV6-1 | TGTGCCAGCAGTGAATGGGGGGCGGGCACAGATACGCAGTATTTT | CASSEWGAGTDTQYF
. | TRBJ1-2 | . | TRBV5-6 | TGTGCCAGCAGCTCGACGGGGGGCTACACCTTC | CASSSTGGYTF
TRBD1 | TRBJ1-5 | few | TRBV2 | TGTGCCAGCAGTACCACCGGACAGGGGCTCAGCCATTTT | CASSTTGQGLSHF
TRBD2 | TRBJ2-1 | . | TRBV7-9 | TGTGCCAGCAGTTCGAATCGGGGGGATGAGCAGTTCTTC | CASSSNRGDEQFF
TRBD1 | TRBJ2-3 | . | TRBV20-1 | TGCAGTGCTACTCGACAGGGGTCTAGCACAGATACGCAGTATTTT | CSATRQGSSTDTQYF